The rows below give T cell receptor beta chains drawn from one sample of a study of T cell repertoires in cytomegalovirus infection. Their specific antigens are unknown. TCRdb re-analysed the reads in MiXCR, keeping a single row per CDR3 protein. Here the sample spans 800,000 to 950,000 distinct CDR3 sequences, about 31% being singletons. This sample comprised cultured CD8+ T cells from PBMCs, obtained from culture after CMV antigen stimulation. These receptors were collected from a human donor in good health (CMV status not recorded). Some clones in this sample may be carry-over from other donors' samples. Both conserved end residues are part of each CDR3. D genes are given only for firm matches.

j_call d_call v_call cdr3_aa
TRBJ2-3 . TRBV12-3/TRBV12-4 CASHEGGLDTQYF
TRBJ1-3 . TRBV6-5 CASSYSYREQGSGNTIYF
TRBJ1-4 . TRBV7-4 CASRLPGPYEKLFF
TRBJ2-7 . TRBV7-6 CASSLGGTSSYEQYF
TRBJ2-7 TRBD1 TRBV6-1 CASSADRLSYEQYF
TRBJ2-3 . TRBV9 CASSLRDSPTDTQYF
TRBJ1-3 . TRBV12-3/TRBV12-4 CASSPPSDRTGNTIYF
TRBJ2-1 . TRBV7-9 CASSSLLMSSYNEQFF
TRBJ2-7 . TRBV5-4 CASSPGGSRRGEQYF
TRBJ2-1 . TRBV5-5 CASSLRVAGPPVNEQFF
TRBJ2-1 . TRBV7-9 CAMGQGGFNEQFF
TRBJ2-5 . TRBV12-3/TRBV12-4 CASSSYEGETQYF
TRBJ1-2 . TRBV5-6 CASNPSAREGYTF
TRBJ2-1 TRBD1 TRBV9 CASSITGGKIHNEQFF
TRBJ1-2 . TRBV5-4 CASSLEQGVNYGYTF
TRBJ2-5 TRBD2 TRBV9 CASSVVPKSGGTEETQYF
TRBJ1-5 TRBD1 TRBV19 CASSSRDRASNQPQHF
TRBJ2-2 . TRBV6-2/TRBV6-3 CASSPIFGVLAGELFF
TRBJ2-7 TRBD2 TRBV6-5 CASSRSGGSSYEQYF
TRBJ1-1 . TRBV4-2 CASSQGDGDNTEAFF
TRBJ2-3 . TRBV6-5 CASSVDFTDTQYF
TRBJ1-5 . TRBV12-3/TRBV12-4 CASSSEGGQPQHF
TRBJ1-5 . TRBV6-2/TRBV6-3 CASRYQPGGSGNQPQHF
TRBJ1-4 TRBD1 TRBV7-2 CASSIPGQINEKLFF
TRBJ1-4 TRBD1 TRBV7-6 CASSPDRGKGHEKLFF
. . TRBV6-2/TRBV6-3 CASSLILIATDTQHF
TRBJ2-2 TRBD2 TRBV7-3 CASSLRGGGANTGELFF
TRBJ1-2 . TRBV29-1 CSVEAQGKPPF
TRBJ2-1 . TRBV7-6 CASSLAQKGSYNEQFF
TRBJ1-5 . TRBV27 CASSLTSNGQPQHF
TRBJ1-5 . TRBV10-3 CAISEGQKNQPQHF
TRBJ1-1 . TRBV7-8 CASTPGDTEAFF
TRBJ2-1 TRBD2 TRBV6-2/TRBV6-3 CASSYSASGGSIDNEQFF
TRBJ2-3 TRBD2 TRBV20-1 CSAPGGLAGNPTDTQYF
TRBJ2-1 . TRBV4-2 CASSQEGGVAYNEQFF
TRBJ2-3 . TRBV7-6 CASSPDPPLAGRYTDTQYF
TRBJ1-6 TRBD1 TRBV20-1 CSVSPRQGYSPLHF
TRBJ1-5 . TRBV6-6 CASSYSYIDDSALVPSNQPQHF
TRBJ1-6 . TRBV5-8 CASSYRLNSPLHF
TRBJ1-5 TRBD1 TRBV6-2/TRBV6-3 CASSYWDRDSNQPQHF
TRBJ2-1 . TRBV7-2 CASVGGEGWFF